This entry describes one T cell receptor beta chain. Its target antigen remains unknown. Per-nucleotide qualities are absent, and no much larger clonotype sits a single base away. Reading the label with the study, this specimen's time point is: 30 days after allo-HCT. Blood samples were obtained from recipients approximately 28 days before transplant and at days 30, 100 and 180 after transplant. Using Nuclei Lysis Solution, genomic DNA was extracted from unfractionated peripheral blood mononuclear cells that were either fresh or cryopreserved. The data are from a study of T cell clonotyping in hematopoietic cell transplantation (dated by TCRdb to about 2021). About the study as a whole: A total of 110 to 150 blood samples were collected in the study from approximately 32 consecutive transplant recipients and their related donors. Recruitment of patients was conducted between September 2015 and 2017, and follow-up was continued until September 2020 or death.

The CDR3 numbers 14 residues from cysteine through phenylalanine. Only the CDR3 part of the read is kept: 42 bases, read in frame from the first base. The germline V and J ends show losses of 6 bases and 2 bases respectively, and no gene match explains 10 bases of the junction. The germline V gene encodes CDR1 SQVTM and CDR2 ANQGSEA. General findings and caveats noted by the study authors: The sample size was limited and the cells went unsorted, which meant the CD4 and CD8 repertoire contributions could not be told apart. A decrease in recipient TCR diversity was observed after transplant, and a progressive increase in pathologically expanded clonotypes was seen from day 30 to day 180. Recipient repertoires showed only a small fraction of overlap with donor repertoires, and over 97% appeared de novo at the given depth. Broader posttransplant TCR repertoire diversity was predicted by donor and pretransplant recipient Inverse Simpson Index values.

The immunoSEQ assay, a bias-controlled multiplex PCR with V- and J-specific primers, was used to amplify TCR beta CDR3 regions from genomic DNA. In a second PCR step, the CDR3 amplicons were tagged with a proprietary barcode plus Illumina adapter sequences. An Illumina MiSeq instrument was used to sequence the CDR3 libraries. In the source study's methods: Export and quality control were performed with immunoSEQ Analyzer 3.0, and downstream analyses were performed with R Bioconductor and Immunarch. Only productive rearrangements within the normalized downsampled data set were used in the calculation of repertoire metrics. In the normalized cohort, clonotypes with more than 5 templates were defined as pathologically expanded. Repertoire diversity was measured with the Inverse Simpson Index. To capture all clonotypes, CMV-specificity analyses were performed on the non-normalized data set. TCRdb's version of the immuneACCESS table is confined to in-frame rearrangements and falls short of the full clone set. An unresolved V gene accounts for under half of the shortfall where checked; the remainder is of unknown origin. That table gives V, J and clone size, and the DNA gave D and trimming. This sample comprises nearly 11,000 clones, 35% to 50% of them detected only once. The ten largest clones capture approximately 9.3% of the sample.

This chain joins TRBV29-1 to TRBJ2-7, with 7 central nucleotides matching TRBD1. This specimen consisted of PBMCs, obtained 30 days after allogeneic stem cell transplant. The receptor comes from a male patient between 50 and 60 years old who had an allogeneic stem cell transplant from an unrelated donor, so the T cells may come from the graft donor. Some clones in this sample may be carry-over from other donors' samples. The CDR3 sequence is CSVGDRVSTYEQYF. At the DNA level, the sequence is TGCAGCGTCGGCGACAGGGTGAGCACCTACGAGCAGTACTTC.